These T cell receptor beta chains were read from a single sample in a study of prognosis after radiotherapy for stage I lung cancer. TCRdb reprocessed the multiplex PCR reads via MiXCR and lists one record per CDR3 protein. The sample contains approximately 22,000 distinct CDR3 sequences, 35% to 45% of which appear only once. Sequencing was performed on PBMCs, taken before or after stereotactic body radiation therapy (not recorded which). These receptors all stem from a donor of 50 years or more with non-small cell lung cancer. Each CDR3 is given with its conserved first and last residue. D genes are given only for firm matches. The size entry is marked missing in some rows and otherwise reads once, few, many or a size class.

V gene	J gene	clone size	D gene	CDR3 protein	CDR3 DNA
TRBV10-2	TRBJ2-7	many	TRBD1	CASSESFGQGTYEQYF	TGCGCCAGCAGTGAGTCTTTCGGACAGGGGACCTACGAGCAGTACTTC
TRBV9	TRBJ2-4	many	NA	CASSVEGMLTPENIQYF	TGTGCCAGCAGCGTAGAGGGGATGCTAACACCAGAAAACATTCAGTACTTC
TRBV9	TRBJ2-2	NA	NA	CASSAEWGELLF	TGTGCCAGCAGCGCCGAATGGGGGGAGCTGCTTTTT
TRBV30	TRBJ2-1	NA	NA	CAWSAAHFGEQFF	TGTGCCTGGAGTGCGGCCCATTTTGGTGAGCAGTTCTTC
TRBV7-9	TRBJ2-7	many	NA	CASSWTESSYEQYF	TGTGCCAGCAGCTGGACAGAGAGTTCCTACGAGCAGTACTTC
TRBV5-1	TRBJ1-2	NA	NA	CASSLRQGSYCYTF	TGCGCCAGCAGCTTGCGCCAGGGCAGCTATTGCTACACCTTC
TRBV11-2	TRBJ2-3	NA	NA	CASSLRVDADTQYF	TGTGCCAGCAGCCTCCGGGTAGACGCAGATACGCAGTATTTT
TRBV19	TRBJ2-7	once	TRBD1	CASSSYGTAGGLYEQYF	TGTGCCAGTAGCAGTTACGGGACAGCTGGTGGGCTATACGAGCAGTACTTC
TRBV19	TRBJ2-3	NA	TRBD1	CASLDRGHADTRYF	TGTGCCAGTCTGGACAGGGGGCATGCAGATACGCGGTATTTT
TRBV6-5	TRBJ2-7	many	TRBD2	CASSYSTGGSYEQYF	TGTGCCAGCAGTTACTCGACGGGAGGATCCTACGAGCAGTACTTC
TRBV7-2	TRBJ2-1	many	TRBD2	CASSKETSGIYGNEQFF	TGTGCCAGCAGCAAAGAGACTAGCGGGATATATGGGAATGAGCAGTTCTTC